The T cell receptor beta chain under discussion was sequenced for a study of vaccination effects on CD4 cells after COVID-19. For the study at large: Participants completed two doses of the BNT162b2 or mRNA-1273 vaccine.

The CDR3 length is 13 residues. From germline, CDR1 is SEHNR and CDR2 FQNEAQ (reference sequence). V lost 8 bases to trimming and J lost 8 bases, with 18 bases between them. Before any sequencing was done, the ViraFEST assay used viral peptide pools to expand antigen-specific CD4+ T cells. Culture lasted 10 days before CD4+ T cell isolation. Absence of prior SARS-CoV-2 infection characterized the vaccine recipients, who showed negative nucleocapsid antibodies. The researchers cultured fewer than 2.5 million PBMC per well with about 10 IU/ml IL-2 and roughly 9.4 ug/ml peptides. Cells had half their medium changed to IL-2 medium on days 3 and 7. TCRdb's table, derived via immunoSEQ multiplex PCR, lists solely in-frame clones and lacks some. This sample has around 31,000 clones, with roughly 63% found just once. Turning to this clone: Its antigen is not identified.

This chain uses TRBV7-9 with TRBJ1-2; perhaps TRBD1 as D (6 bases). The sample consisted of CD4+ T cells from PBMCs cultured with HCoV-229E spike peptides, taken before COVID-19 vaccination. The source of this sequence is a human donor who received a COVID-19 vaccine. The CDR3 reads CASLKVPGEGYTF. CDR3 DNA sequence: TGTGCCAGCCTCAAAGTCCCAGGGGAGGGCTACACCTTC.